Shown below are 4 T cell receptor beta chains from a single sample sequenced in a study of T cell responses to AZD1222 COVID-19 vaccine. Libraries were prepared by immunoSEQ multiplex PCR; TCRdb keeps only in-frame clonotypes and omits some of them. The table has 100,000 or so clones, about 90% seen once. This material consisted of peripheral blood, taken 28 days after the second AZD1222 dose. These receptors originate from an adult who received the AZD1222 COVID-19 vaccine.

The J gene is TRBJ2-2, the V gene TRBV28, with D hard to call. Germline CDR1 reads MDHEN; CDR2 reads SYDVKM. Trimming pared 6 bases from V and 10 bases from J, leaving 15 bases between. CDR3 length equals 13 residues. CDR3 in amino acids: CASSPVARQELFF. As DNA, the CDR3 is TGTGCCAGCAGCCCCGTGGCTAGACAGGAGCTGTTTTTT.

J is TRBJ1-3 and V is TRBV19, with D possibly TRBD1 on 6 matching bases. V lost 10 bases and J 0 bases, leaving 13 bases between the germline ends. The V gene's germline CDR1 is LNHDA and CDR2 SQIVND (reference sequence). The CDR3 extends over 14 amino acids. The DNA of the CDR3 is TGTGCCACCAGAGACAGGTCCTCTGGAAACACCATATATTTT. Its translation: CATRDRSSGNTIYF.

This rearrangement joins TRBV7-9 to TRBJ1-2, with a tentative D call TRBD1 (5 bases). Germline V gene sequence: CDR1 SEHNR, CDR2 FQNEAQ (reference sequence). V lost 5 bases and J lost 8, with 18 bases in between. The CDR3 spans 14 residues. The CDR3 DNA follows: TGTGCCAGCAGCCGACAGCCACTCGGACCGGGCTACACCTTC. As protein: CASSRQPLGPGYTF. Filled out from reference TRBV7-9 and TRBJ1-2, the complete variable domain reads DTGVSQNPRHKITKRGQNVTFRCDPISEHNRLYWYRQTLGQGPEFLTYFQNEAQLEKSRLLSDRFSAERPKGSFSTLEIQRTEQGDSAMYLCASSRQPLGPGYTFGSGTRLTVV.

V is TRBV5-4 and J is TRBJ1-1; D not resolved. CDR1 is SGHNT and CDR2 is YYREEE in the germline V gene (reference sequence). The CDR3 is 14 residues long. V shed 2 bases and J shed 4 bases, with 12 bases lying between them. This chain's CDR3 is CASSFRREATEAFF. In DNA, the CDR3 is TGTGCCAGCAGCTTTCGGCGGGAGGCCACTGAAGCTTTCTTT. The entire variable domain, with the rest obtained from reference TRBV5-4 and TRBJ1-1, is as follows: ETGVTQSPTHLIKTRGQQVTLRCSSQSGHNTVSWYQQALGQGPQFIFQYYREEENGRGNFPPRFSGLQFPNYSSELNVNALELDDSALYLCASSFRREATEAFFGQGTRLTVV.